The rows below give T cell receptor beta chains drawn from one sample of a study of T cell repertoires in cytomegalovirus infection. Antigens for these TCRs are unknown. TCRdb reanalysed the reads using MiXCR and keeps one entry per CDR3 protein. The table lists approximately 300,000 distinct CDR3 sequences, roughly 25% of them singletons. The sample here was cultured PBMCs, taken from culture after CMV antigen stimulation. The origin of the receptors is a human donor in good health (CMV status not recorded). Some clones in this sample may be carry-over from other donors' samples. The CDR3 runs from the conserved cysteine through the conserved F or W. Not every row has a clone size; where given, it reads once, few, many or a size class.

V gene,J gene,CDR3 length,clone size,CDR3 protein
TRBV6-2/TRBV6-3,TRBJ1-1,12,few,CASSYSASEAFF
TRBV7-9,TRBJ2-1,15,NA,CASSITSSVGNEQFF
TRBV5-3,TRBJ1-2,16,NA,CASSLDVGGPRYGYTF
TRBV6-6,TRBJ1-1,16,NA,CASSPGQEYVARKAFF
TRBV7-2,TRBJ1-4,14,many,CASSFQGSAEKLFF
TRBV7-4,TRBJ1-1,17,few,CASSLGGTGVNRAEAFF
TRBV9,TRBJ2-5,14,NA,CASSLTGVQETQYF
TRBV6-2/TRBV6-3,TRBJ2-1,17,NA,CASSYYTSGTFYNEQFF
TRBV18,TRBJ1-2,13,many,CASSPSRDGGYTF
TRBV27,TRBJ1-6,15,NA,CASSSRQGVRSPLHF
TRBV20-1,TRBJ1-5,15,NA,CSARGRRALGQPQHF
TRBV11-2,TRBJ2-3,14,few,CASSFGQIRDTQYF
TRBV7-2,TRBJ1-3,16,many,CASSSGRILAGNTIYF
TRBV4-1,TRBJ1-1,14,NA,CASSLTRANTEAFF
TRBV7-7,TRBJ1-4,15,NA,CASSVGGGSNEKLFF
TRBV9,TRBJ2-6,16,NA,CASSVAGGTGANVLTF
TRBV6-6,TRBJ1-3,14,few,CASRAGLSGNTIYF
TRBV7-8,TRBJ2-2,13,few,CASRGGGNGELFF
TRBV14,TRBJ2-1,16,NA,CASSLTTASSYNEQFF
TRBV6-2/TRBV6-3,TRBJ2-1,18,NA,CASSYPEGLAGVYNEQFF
TRBV7-9,TRBJ2-7,16,few,CASSHLRLPSSYEQYF
TRBV7-2,TRBJ2-1,14,NA,CASSGGGRPNEQFF
TRBV6-5,TRBJ2-1,14,NA,CASTTGKGRNEQFF
TRBV6-2/TRBV6-3,TRBJ2-7,13,NA,CASSYGAYYEQYF
TRBV4-1,TRBJ2-1,13,NA,CASSRDFGHEQFF